This entry lists 30 T cell receptor beta chains sequenced from one sample in a study of T cell responses to AZD1222 COVID-19 vaccine. Sequenced by immunoSEQ multiplex PCR; TCRdb stores in-frame clones only, minus some. The sample consists of more than 85,000 clones, about nine tenths of them appearing once. The input for sequencing was peripheral blood, taken on day 0 of AZD1222 vaccination. The receptors were gathered from an adult in good health.

The J gene is TRBJ2-1, the V gene TRBV5-1; D remains ambiguous. The CDR3 spans 13 residues. Between the trimmed V and J ends, which lost 7 bases and 6 bases, there was a span of 14 bases. Germline V gene lookup returns CDR1 SGHRS and CDR2 YFSETQ. The CDR3 sequence: CASRLGFLNEQFF. In DNA form, the CDR3 reads TGCGCCAGCCGATTGGGGTTCCTCAATGAGCAGTTCTTC.

The chain has TRBV3-1 (or the pseudogene TRBV3-2) and TRBJ1-4, with unresolved D. Germline V gives CDR1 LGHDT, CDR2 YNNKEL (reference sequence). V was shortened by 4 bases and J by 3 bases, with 12 bases between the two germline ends. The CDR3 contains 15 residues. The CDR3 DNA sequence: TGTGCCAGCAGCCGAAGAGAAGGGTCTAATGAAAAACTGTTTTTT. It yields the protein CASSRREGSNEKLFF.

This clone appeared once. V gene TRBV12-3 or TRBV12-4 combines with J gene TRBJ1-2; TRBD1 agrees at 7 bases. The CDR3 runs 13 residues. V trimming: 3 bases; J trimming: 6 bases; junction bases outside the gene matches: 4. The CDR3 region has the DNA TGTGCCAGCAGTTTGACAGGGATAAATGGCTACACCTTC. Translating gives CASSLTGINGYTF.

The chain uses TRBV2 and TRBJ1-1, with 7 positions matching TRBD1. J gave up 1 base and V 6 bases, and 5 bases lay outside the gene matches. The CDR3 length is 14 residues. Germline CDR1 and CDR2: SNHLY and FYNNEI. The CDR3 DNA follows: TGTGCCAGCAGCCGACAGGGCTCGAACACTGAAGCTTTCTTT. Translating gives CASSRQGSNTEAFF.

The CDR3 DNA reads as TGTGCCAGCATGGCGGGACAGGGGTATGGCTACACCTTC. Translated, it gives CASMAGQGYGYTF. The V and J genes are TRBV28 and TRBJ1-2, with 10 positions matching TRBD1. The length of the CDR3 is 13 residues. The germline gives CDR1 MDHEN, CDR2 SYDVKM. Trimming removed 7 bases from V and 5 bases from J; junction bases left unmatched: 4.

The rearrangement links TRBV27 to TRBJ1-5, with 8 bases aligning to TRBD1. J lost 7 bases, V lost 5 bases, and 7 bases had no gene match. Germline lookup yields CDR1 MNHEY and CDR2 SMNVEV (reference sequence). The CDR3 extends over 14 amino acids. The CDR3 loop is CASSPRTGGQPQHF. The CDR3 DNA is TGTGCCAGCAGTCCCCGAACAGGGGGACAGCCCCAGCATTTT.

The genes are TRBV21-1 and TRBJ1-6. TRBV21-1 is termed a pseudogene. The CDR3 covers 15 residues. The CDR3 loop is CASSKEGFNNSPLHF. In DNA form, the CDR3 reads TGTGCCAGCAGCAAAGAAGGATTCAATAATTCACCCCTCCACTTT.

V is TRBV2 and J is TRBJ2-1; D possibly uses TRBD1 or TRBD2 (6 bases each). Germline loops: CDR1 SNHLY, CDR2 FYNNEI. V lost 7 bases and J lost 4, with 20 bases in between. There are 16 residues in the CDR3. This CDR3 is CASIARWRGSYNEQFF. CDR3 nucleotides: TGTGCCAGCATTGCCCGGTGGAGGGGGAGTTACAATGAGCAGTTCTTC.

The chain carries TRBV5-1 and TRBJ1-4; 8 bases fit TRBD1. The J segment lost 9 bases and the V segment lost 4 bases, leaving 11 bases of the junction unmatched. The CDR3 runs to 15 residues. Germline CDR1 and CDR2: SGHRS and YFSETQ. CDR3 nucleotides: TGCGCCAGCAGCCTTCCTGTGACAGGGGAGAAAAAACTGTTTTTT. Its protein product is CASSLPVTGEKKLFF.

The genes are TRBV18 and TRBJ2-3; no clear D. The CDR3 has 12 amino acids. Germline CDR1 is KGHSH and CDR2 is LQKENI. V shed 2 bases and J shed 6 bases, with 6 bases lying between them. The CDR3: CASSPGPDTQYF. In DNA form, the CDR3 reads TGTGCCAGCTCACCAGGTCCGGATACGCAGTATTTT.

V and J are TRBV7-8 and TRBJ1-5, with a weak D call TRBD1 (6 bases). Per germline, CDR1 SGHVS and CDR2 FQNEAQ. The CDR3 has 14 residues. V lost 5 bases and J 4 bases, leaving 12 bases between the germline ends. The DNA for the CDR3 is TGTGCCAGCAGCCCGGGGACACTAAATCAGCCCCAGCATTTT. Amino acids: CASSPGTLNQPQHF.

V gene TRBV29-1 combines with J gene TRBJ1-3, with D possibly TRBD1 on 5 matching bases. V lost 5 bases and J 11 bases, leaving 13 bases between the germline ends. Germline CDR1 reads SQVTM; CDR2 reads ANQGSEA. CDR3 size: 11 residues. CDR3 in DNA: TGCAGCGTTAGCAGGGAAATATCCATATATTTT. As protein: CSVSREISIYF.

The chain combines TRBV5-6 with TRBJ1-5; no clear D. CDR3 length: 14 amino acids. Trimming shortened V by 1 base and J by 4 bases, and 9 bases separated the two germline ends. Germline V gives CDR1 SGHDT, CDR2 YYEEEE. CDR3 residues: CASSLSGTNQPQHF. In nucleotides, the CDR3 is TGTGCCAGCAGCTTGTCCGGAACTAATCAGCCCCAGCATTTT.

This clone has just one count. This chain connects TRBV9 to TRBJ2-1; the D call may be TRBD1 or TRBD2 (5 bases each). V lost 3 bases, J lost 9 bases, and 13 bases lay in between. CDR1 is SGDLS and CDR2 is YYNGEE in the germline V gene. The CDR3 is 13 amino acids. CDR3 sequence reads: CASSGDQGAEQFF. The CDR3 bases are TGTGCCAGCAGCGGAGACCAGGGAGCTGAGCAGTTCTTC.

V and J are TRBV10-1 and TRBJ2-5; 8 positions match TRBD1. The CDR3 length is 14 residues. CDR1 is WNHNN, CDR2 SYGVQD, per germline (reference sequence). J lost 5 bases, V lost 4 bases, and 6 bases had no gene match. CDR3 DNA sequence: TGCGCCAGCAGTGCCCTTCCAGGGGGCGAGACCCAGTACTTC. This encodes CASSALPGGETQYF.

The CDR3 nucleotides are TGTGCCAGCAGCGGGTGGACAGGGGGCATAGACGAGCAGTACTTC. It yields the protein CASSGWTGGIDEQYF. The rearrangement uses TRBV5-5 and TRBJ2-7; 11 bases map to TRBD1. V shed 4 bases and J 5 bases; nucleotides not matched to a gene: 8. This CDR3 spans 15 amino acids. The germline gives CDR1 SGHKS, CDR2 YYEKEE (reference sequence).

This clone was detected once. The chain couples TRBV6-5 to TRBJ1-4, with a tentative D call TRBD1 (6 bases). This CDR3 comprises 15 residues. Germline CDR1 is MNHEY and CDR2 is SVGAGI. V was shortened by 6 bases and J by 8 bases, with 19 bases between the two germline ends. Here the CDR3 reads CASSRTTGRREKLFF. In nucleotides, the CDR3 is TGTGCCAGCAGCAGAACTACAGGGAGGCGGGAAAAACTGTTTTTT.

The chain recombines TRBV9 with TRBJ1-1, with unresolved D. The CDR3 has 15 residues. V gave up 0 bases and J gave up 0 bases, with 9 bases separating them. CDR1 SGDLS and CDR2 YYNGEE come from the germline V gene. This CDR3 reads CASSVDYTMNTEAFF. The CDR3 DNA is TGTGCCAGCAGCGTAGACTATACGATGAACACTGAAGCTTTCTTT.

This sequence joins TRBV7-2 and TRBJ2-7; 8 nucleotides agree with TRBD1. CDR3 length: 15 amino acids. The germline V gene has CDR1 SGHTA and CDR2 FQGNSA. J gave up 6 bases and V 0 bases, and 7 bases lay outside the gene matches. The CDR3 sequence: CASSLAGQGASEQYF. CDR3 nucleotides: TGTGCCAGCAGCTTAGCCGGTCAGGGGGCAAGCGAGCAGTACTTC. The full variable domain, in which reference TRBV7-2 and TRBJ2-7 provide the parts outside the CDR3, is GAGVSQSPSNKVTEKGKDVELRCDPISGHTALYWYRQSLGQGLEFLIYFQGNSAPDKSGLPSDRFSAERTGGSVSTLTIQRTQQEDSAVYLCASSLAGQGASEQYFGPGTRLTVT.

The V gene is TRBV18, the J gene TRBJ1-2; D not certain. Germline V gene sequence: CDR1 KGHSH, CDR2 LQKENI. The CDR3 sequence is 16 residues long. Trimming shortened V by 6 bases and J by 6 bases, and 23 bases separated the two germline ends. The CDR3 coding sequence is TGTGCCAGCTCCCATTACTTTGAGGGCACAAATAATGGCTACACCTTC. Translation: CASSHYFEGTNNGYTF.

This clone was seen just once. For the CDR3, the DNA is TGTGCCAGCAGCTTGTTCCAGCGGGGGCCAGATACGCAGTATTTT. This translates into CASSLFQRGPDTQYF. The rearrangement joins TRBV5-6 to TRBJ2-3; 8 bases align to TRBD2. With 1 base clipped from V and 4 bases from J, the junction kept 5 bases outside the gene matches. Germline CDR1 is SGHDT and CDR2 is YYEEEE. This CDR3 is 15 amino acids long.

This rearrangement joins TRBV2 to TRBJ1-4; perhaps TRBD1 as D (6 bases). Germline CDR1 reads SNHLY; CDR2 reads FYNNEI. The V end lost 4 bases, the J end lost 3 bases, and 6 bases lay between the germline ends. The CDR3 contains 13 residues. The CDR3 loop reads CASSGTANEKLFF. The CDR3 DNA is TGTGCCAGCAGTGGGACAGCTAATGAAAAACTGTTTTTT. The full variable domain, rest sourced from reference TRBV2 and TRBJ1-4, is EPEVTQTPSHQVTQMGQEVILRCVPISNHLYFYWYRQILGQKVEFLVSFYNNEISEKSEIFDDQFSVERPDGSNFTLKIRSTKLEDSAMYFCASSGTANEKLFFGSGTQLSVL.

The rearrangement joins TRBV10-3 to TRBJ2-1; no definite D call. This CDR3 has 13 amino acids. The V gene's germline CDR1 is ENHRY and CDR2 SYGVKD. V shed 0 bases and J shed 10 bases, with 10 bases lying between them. This chain's CDR3 is CAISESTAAEQFF. The DNA for the CDR3 is TGTGCCATCAGTGAGTCGACGGCGGCGGAGCAGTTCTTC.

The chain is built from TRBV5-6 and TRBJ1-2, with 9 bases matching TRBD1. Looked up from germline, CDR1 is SGHDT and CDR2 is YYEEEE. After removal of 7 bases from V and 7 bases from J, the junction contained 11 bases not matched to a gene. CDR3 length equals 14 residues. Here the CDR3 reads CASHNRDRAVGYTF. CDR3 nucleotide sequence: TGTGCCAGCCATAACCGGGACAGGGCGGTTGGCTACACCTTC. Complete variable domain (other parts from reference TRBV5-6 and TRBJ1-2): DAGVTQSPTHLIKTRGQQVTLRCSPKSGHDTVSWYQQALGQGPQFIFQYYEEEERQRGNFPDRFSGHQFPNYSSELNVNALLLGDSALYLCASHNRDRAVGYTFGSGTRLTVV.

CDR3 protein: CASSQVSEIGYTF. Here the CDR3 DNA reads TGTGCCAGCAGCCAAGTGTCGGAAATTGGCTACACCTTC. The genes are TRBV4-2 and TRBJ1-2; no reliable D call. This CDR3 has 13 residues. Germline CDR1 LGHNA, CDR2 YNFKEQ. Trimming removed 1 base at V and 7 bases at J, with 10 bases between.

The V gene is TRBV29-1, the J gene TRBJ2-1, with D hard to call. CDR3 length: 15 amino acids. CDR1 and CDR2 (germline): SQVTM, ANQGSEA. Trimming removed 7 bases from V and 0 bases from J, with 16 bases in between. The CDR3 reads CSARKLSSSYNEQFF. The DNA of the CDR3 is TGCAGCGCCCGGAAGTTGAGCAGCTCCTACAATGAGCAGTTCTTC.

The V gene is TRBV6-2 or TRBV6-3, the J gene TRBJ2-7; 7 nucleotides line up with TRBD2. Germline V gene lookup returns CDR1 MNHEY and CDR2 SVGEGT. The CDR3 extends over 13 amino acids. Trimming at V came to 3 bases and at J to 4 bases, leaving 3 bases not matched to a gene. This CDR3 reads CASSYSGSYEQYF. The DNA for the CDR3 is TGTGCCAGCAGTTATAGCGGGTCTTACGAGCAGTACTTC.

The chain is built from TRBV6-1 and TRBJ1-2; D unclear. This CDR3 has 12 amino acids. The germline gives CDR1 MNHNS, CDR2 SASEGT. V lost 1 base to trimming and J lost 7 bases, with 7 bases between them. The CDR3 loop reads CASSEVLVGYTF. The CDR3 DNA reads TGTGCCAGCAGTGAAGTTCTGGTTGGCTACACCTTC.

The chain is built from TRBV12-5 and TRBJ2-1, with 9 bases that match TRBD1. The CDR3 extends over 15 amino acids. Germline values: CDR1 LGHNT, CDR2 FRNRAP. After removal of 6 bases from V and 7 bases from J, the junction contained 10 bases not matched to a gene. The CDR3: CASGEGQGIRNEQFF. For the CDR3, the DNA is TGTGCTAGTGGAGAGGGACAGGGAATCAGGAATGAGCAGTTCTTC. Filled out from reference TRBV12-5 and TRBJ2-1, the complete variable domain reads DARVTQTPRHKVTEMGQEVTMRCQPILGHNTVFWYRQTMMQGLELLAYFRNRAPLDDSGMPKDRFSAEMPDATLATLKIQPSEPRDSAVYFCASGEGQGIRNEQFFGPGTRLTVL.

The chain uses TRBV12-5 and TRBJ2-3, with TRBD2 matching over 7 bases. V gave up 4 bases and J gave up 2 bases; unmatched junction bases: 9. This CDR3 has 16 amino acids. In germline, CDR1 is LGHNT, CDR2 FRNRAP. The CDR3 region is CASGSTTLAATDTQYF. The CDR3 DNA follows: TGTGCTAGTGGTTCTACCACCCTAGCGGCCACAGATACGCAGTATTTT.